Listed below are T cell receptor beta chains from one sample, sequenced in a study of blood T cell repertoires in COVID-19. Only in-frame clones appear in the TCRdb table, and some are missing; sequencing was by immunoSEQ multiplex PCR. This sample yields over 150,000 clones, of which approximately 80% are seen a single time; 25% to 30% belongs to the top ten. The sequenced sample was peripheral blood. The origin of the receptors is a woman in her sixties or seventies with acute or convalescent COVID-19. CDR3s include the opening cysteine and the closing phenylalanine or tryptophan. Each record gives: CDR3 protein, CDR3 DNA, V gene, D gene, clone size, CDR3 length, J gene. A D gene is named only where the DNA matches it firmly. Size is stated for part of the rows, as once, few or many counts, or as a class when the clone is expanded.

CASSLAPANYGYTF TGTGCCAGCAGCTTGGCCCCAGCTAACTATGGCTACACCTTC TRBV5-5 NA NA 14 TRBJ1-2
CASSTAENSPLHF TGTGCCAGCAGCACCGCGGAAAATTCACCCCTCCACTTT TRBV28 NA NA 13 TRBJ1-6
CASRLTGVANYGYTF TGTGCCAGCAGACTGACAGGGGTTGCTAACTATGGCTACACCTTC TRBV6-5 TRBD1 NA 15 TRBJ1-2
CASSLGLTGIQAEKLFF TGTGCCAGCAGCTTGGGCCTTACAGGGATTCAGGCTGAAAAACTGTTTTTT TRBV5-6 NA few 17 TRBJ1-4
CASSNPSGYRTEAFF TGTGCCAGCAGTAACCCCTCCGGGTATAGGACTGAAGCTTTCTTT TRBV6-5 NA NA 15 TRBJ1-1
CAWNRANTGELFF TGTGCCTGGAACAGGGCGAACACCGGGGAGCTGTTTTTT TRBV30 NA NA 13 TRBJ2-2
CASGTSGGRGTGELFF TGTGCCAGCGGGACTAGCGGGGGGAGAGGGACCGGGGAGCTGTTTTTT TRBV9 TRBD2 NA 16 TRBJ2-2
CASRSLNTGELFF TGTGCCAGCAGGAGTCTGAACACCGGGGAGCTGTTTTTT TRBV18 NA once 13 TRBJ2-2
CASSAQGRSTEAFF TGTGCCAGCAGCGCCCAGGGGAGATCCACTGAAGCTTTCTTT TRBV3-1/TRBV3-2 NA few 14 TRBJ1-1
CASMTGNSPLHF TGTGCCAGCATGACGGGGAATTCACCCCTCCACTTT TRBV28 NA NA 12 TRBJ1-6
CASSLNSQNYGYTF TGTGCCAGCAGCTTGAACAGCCAGAACTATGGCTACACCTTC TRBV7-3 NA NA 14 TRBJ1-2
CASRDSMNTEAFF TGCGCCAGCAGGGACAGCATGAACACTGAAGCTTTCTTT TRBV10-1 NA NA 13 TRBJ1-1
CASSSQGAGEKLFF TGCGCCAGCAGCTCCCAGGGGGCCGGAGAAAAACTGTTTTTT TRBV5-1 TRBD1 NA 14 TRBJ1-4
CASSYSKGNYGYTF TGTGCCAGCAGTTACTCGAAGGGGAACTATGGCTACACCTTC TRBV6-6 NA NA 14 TRBJ1-2
CASRIQGAETQYF TGTGCCAGCAGAATCCAGGGCGCCGAGACCCAGTACTTC TRBV5-8 NA NA 13 TRBJ2-5
CASRRTGGTEAFF TGTGCCAGCAGGAGGACAGGGGGCACTGAAGCTTTCTTT TRBV7-3 TRBD1 NA 13 TRBJ1-1
CASSLAGVTEKLFF TGTGCCAGCAGCTTAGCCGGAGTTACGGAAAAACTGTTTTTT TRBV7-2 NA NA 14 TRBJ1-4
CAISDSNVRTEAFF TGTGCCATCAGTGATTCCAACGTGAGGACTGAAGCTTTCTTT TRBV10-3 NA NA 14 TRBJ1-1
CASSLAGGSYEQYF TGTGCCAGCAGCTTAGCGGGGGGATCCTACGAGCAGTACTTC TRBV5-5 TRBD2 NA 14 TRBJ2-7
CASSSEKLFF TGTGCCAGCAGCTCGGAAAAACTGTTTTTT TRBV7-9 NA NA 10 TRBJ1-4
CSVRETSTGELFF TGCAGCGTTCGGGAAACTTCAACCGGGGAGCTGTTTTTT TRBV29-1 NA few 13 TRBJ2-2
CASSHDPSRAGEKLFF TGTGCCAGCAGCCATGACCCTTCGAGGGCTGGCGAAAAACTGTTTTTT TRBV3-1/TRBV3-2 NA NA 16 TRBJ1-4
CASSNTGTGVYIGYTF TGCGCCAGCAGCAACACCGGGACAGGGGTGTATATTGGCTACACCTTC TRBV5-1 TRBD1 NA 16 TRBJ1-2
CASSGRLAGGQYF TGTGCCAGCAGTGGAAGACTAGCGGGGGGGCAGTATTTT TRBV12-3/TRBV12-4 TRBD2 NA 13 TRBJ2-3
CASSLDSSPLHF TGTGCCAGCAGCTTAGACAGTTCACCCCTCCACTTT TRBV7-8 NA NA 12 TRBJ1-6
CASSSPGTGKGYGYTF TGTGCCAGCAGTTCCCCCGGGACAGGGAAGGGCTATGGCTACACCTTC TRBV28 TRBD1 NA 16 TRBJ1-2
CASSAQQGTNEKLFF TGTGCCAGCAGCGCCCAGCAGGGGACTAATGAAAAACTGTTTTTT TRBV7-9 NA NA 15 TRBJ1-4
CASSYQGYSQPQHF TGTGCCAGCAGTTATCAGGGGTATAGTCAGCCCCAGCATTTT TRBV7-2 NA NA 14 TRBJ1-5
CASSPRTGGNTEAFF TGTGCCAGCAGCCCTCGGACAGGGGGAAACACTGAAGCTTTCTTT TRBV7-2 TRBD1 few 15 TRBJ1-1
CASSSGSGGSYNEQFF TGTGCCAGCAGTTCCGGAAGCGGGGGCTCCTACAATGAGCAGTTCTTC TRBV28 TRBD2 NA 16 TRBJ2-1
CASSWTSGGKETQYF TGTGCCAGCAGTTGGACTAGCGGGGGAAAAGAGACCCAGTACTTC TRBV6-5 TRBD2 NA 15 TRBJ2-5
CASSHATGTMFYGYTF TGTGCCAGCAGCCATGCTACCGGGACAATGTTCTATGGCTACACCTTC TRBV4-2 NA NA 16 TRBJ1-2
CAISTRTGEGNTEAFF TGTGCCATCAGTACTCGGACAGGGGAGGGGAACACTGAAGCTTTCTTT TRBV10-3 TRBD1 once 16 TRBJ1-1
CASRRGSDEQFF TGTGCCAGCAGGCGGGGGTCTGATGAGCAGTTCTTC TRBV2 TRBD2 few 12 TRBJ2-1
CASSLRGEGSYGYTF TGTGCCAGCAGTTTACGGGGGGAGGGCAGCTATGGCTACACCTTC TRBV27 NA NA 15 TRBJ1-2
CASSLSMRPGELFF TGCGCCAGCAGCTTGAGCATGAGGCCCGGGGAGCTGTTTTTT TRBV5-1 NA NA 14 TRBJ2-2
CASSEPGQGEASEAFF TGTGCCAGCAGTGAACCGGGACAGGGGGAAGCGTCTGAAGCTTTCTTT TRBV25-1 TRBD1 NA 16 TRBJ1-1
CASSPQQGLTASNQPQHF TGTGCCAGCAGCCCGCAACAGGGCCTAACGGCCAGCAATCAGCCCCAGCATTTT TRBV7-6 NA NA 18 TRBJ1-5
CASSFSRSGGASGELFF TGTGCCAGCAGCTTTTCCCGAAGCGGGGGGGCAAGCGGGGAGCTGTTTTTT TRBV2 TRBD2 NA 17 TRBJ2-2
CASSRTGRNEKLFF TGTGCCAGCAGCAGGACAGGACGTAATGAAAAACTGTTTTTT TRBV7-9 TRBD1 once 14 TRBJ1-4
CASRGTGGAPYEQYF TGTGCCAGCAGGGGAACAGGGGGCGCCCCCTACGAGCAGTACTTC TRBV6-5 TRBD1 once 15 TRBJ2-7
CASSLQGASADTQYF TGTGCCAGCAGTCTACAGGGGGCCTCGGCAGATACGCAGTATTTT TRBV6-5 TRBD1 NA 15 TRBJ2-3
CASSDRAGGFF TGTGCCAGCAGTGACCGAGCGGGGGGGTTCTTC TRBV6-1 TRBD2 NA 11 TRBJ2-1
CASCKETGLGTIYF TGTGCCAGTTGCAAGGAGACAGGGTTAGGCACCATATATTTT TRBV3-1/TRBV3-2 TRBD1 NA 14 TRBJ1-3
CASSSRQGGTQYF TGTGCCAGCAGCTCCAGACAGGGAGGGACCCAGTACTTC TRBV5-4 NA NA 13 TRBJ2-5
CATSRDRYSNQPQHF TGTGCCACCAGCAGGGACAGGTATAGCAATCAGCCCCAGCATTTT TRBV15 TRBD1 few 15 TRBJ1-5
CASSLGDSLSGNTIYF TGCGCCAGCAGCTTGGGGGACAGTCTCTCTGGAAACACCATATATTTT TRBV5-1 TRBD1 NA 16 TRBJ1-3
CASSLLQDRYGYTF TGTGCCAGTAGTCTATTACAGGACCGTTATGGCTACACCTTC TRBV19 NA once 14 TRBJ1-2
CASSPVGSSGNTIYF TGTGCCAGCAGCCCTGTTGGGAGCTCTGGAAACACCATATATTTT TRBV7-6 NA NA 15 TRBJ1-3
CAWSGESYRGLADTQYF TGTGCCTGGAGTGGGGAGTCCTACAGGGGGCTCGCAGATACGCAGTATTTT TRBV30 TRBD1 NA 17 TRBJ2-3
CASSGLRGAIIYNEQFF TGTGCCAGCAGCGGCCTCCGGGGGGCCATTATCTACAATGAGCAGTTCTTC TRBV7-9 NA NA 17 TRBJ2-1
CASSQRDNSYEQYF TGTGCCAGCAGCCAGAGGGACAACTCCTACGAGCAGTACTTC TRBV3-1/TRBV3-2 NA NA 14 TRBJ2-7
CASSKGQGARLDQPQHF TGTGCCAGCAGCAAAGGACAGGGAGCGAGACTGGATCAGCCCCAGCATTTT TRBV7-9 TRBD1 NA 17 TRBJ1-5